This T cell receptor beta chain is drawn from a study of T cell repertoires and Cas9 in healthy adults. Some clones are missing from TCRdb's copy, which holds only in-frame ones; the method was immunoSEQ multiplex PCR. The data hold around 20,000 clones, with about 90% observed a single time. V was pared by 6 bases and J by 0 bases, with 2 bases of the junction left unmatched. The CDR3 has 14 amino acids. Germline CDR1 SGHTA, CDR2 FQGNSA. The rearrangement uses TRBV7-2 and TRBJ2-7; 10 bases agree with TRBD1. Specimen: CD4+ effector T cells (CD127+, CD25-, CD137-, CD154-) from PBMCs; culture status not recorded. The receptor comes from a human donor in good health. The CDR3 sequence: CASRDRGGSYEQYF. In nucleotides, the CDR3 is TGTGCCAGCAGGGACAGGGGGGGCTCCTACGAGCAGTACTTC.